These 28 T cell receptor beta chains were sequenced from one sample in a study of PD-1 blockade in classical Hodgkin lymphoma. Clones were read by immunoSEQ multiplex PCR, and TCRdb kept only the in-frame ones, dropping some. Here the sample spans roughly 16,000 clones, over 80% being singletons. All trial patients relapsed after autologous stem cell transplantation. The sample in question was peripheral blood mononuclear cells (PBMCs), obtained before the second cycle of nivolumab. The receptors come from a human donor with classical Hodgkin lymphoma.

The CDR3 region has the DNA TGTGCCAGCAGCATAACACTAGCGGGGGGACTCACAGATACGCAGTATTTT. Amino acids: CASSITLAGGLTDTQYF. The gene calls are TRBV5-4 and TRBJ2-3, with 12 positions matching TRBD2. CDR1 SGHNT and CDR2 YYREEE come from the germline V gene (reference sequence). The CDR3 covers 17 residues. The ends lost 4 bases at V and 2 bases at J; junction bases unmatched: 8.

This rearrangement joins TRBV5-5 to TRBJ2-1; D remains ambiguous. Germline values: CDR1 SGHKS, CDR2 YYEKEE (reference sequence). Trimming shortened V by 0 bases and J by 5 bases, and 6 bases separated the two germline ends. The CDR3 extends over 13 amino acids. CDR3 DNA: TGTGCCAGCAGCTTGGTTGGGGACAATGAGCAGTTCTTC. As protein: CASSLVGDNEQFF.

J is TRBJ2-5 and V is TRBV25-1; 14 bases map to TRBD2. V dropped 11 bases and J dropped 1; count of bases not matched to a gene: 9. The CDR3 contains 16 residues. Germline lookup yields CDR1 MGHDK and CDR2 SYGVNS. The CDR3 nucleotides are TGTGCCTCGGGACTAGCGGGGGCCCCCCTCCAAGAGACCCAGTACTTC. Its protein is CASGLAGAPLQETQYF.

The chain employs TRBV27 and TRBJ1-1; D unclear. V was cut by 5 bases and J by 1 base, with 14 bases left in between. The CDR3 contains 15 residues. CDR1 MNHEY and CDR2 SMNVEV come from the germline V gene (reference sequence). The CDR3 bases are TGTGCCAGCAGTGCCTGGACGGTGGAGAACACTGAAGCTTTCTTT. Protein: CASSAWTVENTEAFF.

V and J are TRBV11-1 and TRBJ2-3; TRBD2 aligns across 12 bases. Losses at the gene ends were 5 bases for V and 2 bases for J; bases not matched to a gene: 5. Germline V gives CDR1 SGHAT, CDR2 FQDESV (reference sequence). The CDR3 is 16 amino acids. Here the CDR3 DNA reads TGTGCCAGCAGCACCGGGACTAGCGGGTTCACAGATACGCAGTATTTT. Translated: CASSTGTSGFTDTQYF.

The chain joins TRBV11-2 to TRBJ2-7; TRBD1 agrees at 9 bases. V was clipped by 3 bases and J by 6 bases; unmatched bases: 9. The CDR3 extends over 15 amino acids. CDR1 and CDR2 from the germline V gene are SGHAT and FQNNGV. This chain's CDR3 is CASSFGTGIIVEQYF. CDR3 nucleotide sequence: TGTGCCAGCAGCTTTGGGACAGGGATTATTGTCGAGCAGTACTTC. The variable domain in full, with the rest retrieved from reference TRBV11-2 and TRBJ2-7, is EAGVAQSPRYKIIEKRQSVAFWCNPISGHATLYWYQQILGQGPKLLIQFQNNGVVDDSQLPKDRFSAERLKGVDSTLKIQPAKLEDSAVYLCASSFGTGIIVEQYFGPGTRLTVT.

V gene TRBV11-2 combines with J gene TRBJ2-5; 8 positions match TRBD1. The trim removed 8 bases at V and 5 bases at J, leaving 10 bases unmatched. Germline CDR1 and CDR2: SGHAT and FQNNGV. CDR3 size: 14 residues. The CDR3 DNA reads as TGTGCCAGCTCCCGGGTCAGGGGGCAGGAGACCCAGTACTTC. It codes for CASSRVRGQETQYF.

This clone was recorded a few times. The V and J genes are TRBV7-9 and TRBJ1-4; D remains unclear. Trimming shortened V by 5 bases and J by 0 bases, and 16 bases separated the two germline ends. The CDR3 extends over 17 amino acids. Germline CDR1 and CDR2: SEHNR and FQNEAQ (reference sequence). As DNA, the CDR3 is TGTGCCAGCAGCCGATTTCTGGACTTAACAACTAATGAAAAACTGTTTTTT. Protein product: CASSRFLDLTTNEKLFF.

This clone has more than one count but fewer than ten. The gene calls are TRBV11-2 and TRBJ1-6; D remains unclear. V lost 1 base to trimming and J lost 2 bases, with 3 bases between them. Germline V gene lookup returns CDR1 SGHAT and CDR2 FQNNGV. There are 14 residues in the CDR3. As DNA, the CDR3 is TGTGCCAGCAGCTTAGGCCCCTATAATTCACCCCTCCACTTT. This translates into CASSLGPYNSPLHF.

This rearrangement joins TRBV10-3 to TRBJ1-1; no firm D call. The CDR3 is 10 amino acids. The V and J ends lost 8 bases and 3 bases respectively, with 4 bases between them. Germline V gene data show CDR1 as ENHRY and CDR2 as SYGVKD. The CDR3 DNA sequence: TGTGCCATCGGGGACACTGAAGCTTTCTTT. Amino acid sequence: CAIGDTEAFF.

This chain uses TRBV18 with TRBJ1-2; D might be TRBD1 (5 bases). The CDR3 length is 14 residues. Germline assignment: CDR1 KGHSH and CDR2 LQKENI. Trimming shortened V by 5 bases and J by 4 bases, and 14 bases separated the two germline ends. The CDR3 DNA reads TGTGCCAGCTCAGGGGACCAATTGGGCTATGGCTACACCTTC. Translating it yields CASSGDQLGYGYTF.

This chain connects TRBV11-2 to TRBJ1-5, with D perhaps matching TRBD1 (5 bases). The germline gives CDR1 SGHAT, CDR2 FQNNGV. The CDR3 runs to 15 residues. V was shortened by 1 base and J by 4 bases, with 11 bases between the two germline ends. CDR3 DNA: TGTGCCAGCAGCTTAGGGTACGAGGGGAATCAGCCCCAGCATTTT. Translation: CASSLGYEGNQPQHF.

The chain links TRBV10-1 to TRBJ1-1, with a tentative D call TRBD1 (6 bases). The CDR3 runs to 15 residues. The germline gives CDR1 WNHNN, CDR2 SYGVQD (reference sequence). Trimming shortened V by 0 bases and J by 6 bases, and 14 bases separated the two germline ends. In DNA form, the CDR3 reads TGCGCCAGCAGTGAGTCCAGTCAGGGGACCTCTGAAGCTTTCTTT. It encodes CASSESSQGTSEAFF.

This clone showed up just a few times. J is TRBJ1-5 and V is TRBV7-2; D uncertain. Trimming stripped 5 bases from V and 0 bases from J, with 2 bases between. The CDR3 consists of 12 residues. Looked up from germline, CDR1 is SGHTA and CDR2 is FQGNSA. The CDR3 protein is CASSPSNQPQHF. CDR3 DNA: TGTGCCAGCAGCCCTAGCAATCAGCCCCAGCATTTT.

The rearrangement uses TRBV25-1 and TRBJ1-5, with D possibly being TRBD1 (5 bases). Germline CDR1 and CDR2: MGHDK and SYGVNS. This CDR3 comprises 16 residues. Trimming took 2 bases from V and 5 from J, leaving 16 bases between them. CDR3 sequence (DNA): TGTGCCAGCAGTGAAACGAGGGGATTAGGGGATCAGCCCCAGCATTTT. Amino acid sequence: CASSETRGLGDQPQHF.

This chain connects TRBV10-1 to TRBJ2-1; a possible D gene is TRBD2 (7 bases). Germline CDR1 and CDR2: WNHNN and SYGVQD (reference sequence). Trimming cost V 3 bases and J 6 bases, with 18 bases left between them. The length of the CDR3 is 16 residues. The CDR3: CASSDRGADLTNEQFF. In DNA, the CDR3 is TGCGCCAGCAGTGATCGGGGGGCCGATTTAACCAATGAGCAGTTCTTC.

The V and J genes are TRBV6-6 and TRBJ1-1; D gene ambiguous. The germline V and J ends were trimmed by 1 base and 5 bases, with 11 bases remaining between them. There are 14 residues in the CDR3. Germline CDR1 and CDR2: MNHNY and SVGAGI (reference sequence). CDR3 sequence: CASSYLEAETEAFF. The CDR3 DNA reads TGTGCCAGCAGTTACTTGGAGGCGGAGACTGAAGCTTTCTTT.

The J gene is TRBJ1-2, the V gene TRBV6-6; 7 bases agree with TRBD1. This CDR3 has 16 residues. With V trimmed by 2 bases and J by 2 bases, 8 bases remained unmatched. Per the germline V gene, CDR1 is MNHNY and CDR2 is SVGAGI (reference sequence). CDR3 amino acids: CASSYQGSTGNYGYTF. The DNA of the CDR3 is TGTGCCAGCAGTTACCAGGGGTCGACAGGGAACTATGGCTACACCTTC.

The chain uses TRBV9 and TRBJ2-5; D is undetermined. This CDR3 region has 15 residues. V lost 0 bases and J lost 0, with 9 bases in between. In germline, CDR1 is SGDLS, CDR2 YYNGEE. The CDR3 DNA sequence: TGTGCCAGCAGCGTAGGGCGGAGTTACCAAGAGACCCAGTACTTC. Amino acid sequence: CASSVGRSYQETQYF.

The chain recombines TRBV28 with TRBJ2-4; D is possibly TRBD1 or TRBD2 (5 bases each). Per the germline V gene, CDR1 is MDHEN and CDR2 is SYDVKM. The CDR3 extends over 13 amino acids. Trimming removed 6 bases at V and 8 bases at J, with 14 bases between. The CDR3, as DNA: TGTGCCAGCAGCCCTCGGGACCTAGACATTCAGTACTTC. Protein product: CASSPRDLDIQYF.

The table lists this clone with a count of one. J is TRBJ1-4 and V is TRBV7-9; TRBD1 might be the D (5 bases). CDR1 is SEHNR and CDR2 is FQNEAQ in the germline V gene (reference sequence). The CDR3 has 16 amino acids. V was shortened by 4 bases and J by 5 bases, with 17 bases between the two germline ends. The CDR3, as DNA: TGTGCCAGCAGCTACTGGGACGGCCCGTCCAATGAAAAACTGTTTTTT. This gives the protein CASSYWDGPSNEKLFF.

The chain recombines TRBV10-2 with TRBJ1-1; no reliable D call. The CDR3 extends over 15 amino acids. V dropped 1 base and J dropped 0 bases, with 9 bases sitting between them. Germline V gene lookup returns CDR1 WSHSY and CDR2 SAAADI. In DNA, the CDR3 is TGCGCCAGCAGTGAGTGGTGGAACATGAACACTGAAGCTTTCTTT. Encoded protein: CASSEWWNMNTEAFF.

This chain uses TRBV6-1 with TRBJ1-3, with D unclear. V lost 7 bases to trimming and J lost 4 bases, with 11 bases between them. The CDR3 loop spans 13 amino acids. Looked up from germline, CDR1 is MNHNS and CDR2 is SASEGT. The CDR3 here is CASMARSGNTIYF. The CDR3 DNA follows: TGTGCCAGCATGGCGCGCTCAGGAAACACCATATATTTT.

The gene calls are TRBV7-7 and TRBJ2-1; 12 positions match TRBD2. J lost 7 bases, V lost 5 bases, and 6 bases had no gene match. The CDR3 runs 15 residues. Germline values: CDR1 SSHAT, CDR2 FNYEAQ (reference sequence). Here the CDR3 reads CASSPGLAGPNEQFF. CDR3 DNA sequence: TGTGCCAGCAGCCCCGGACTAGCGGGGCCGAATGAGCAGTTCTTC.

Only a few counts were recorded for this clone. The CDR3 DNA is TGTGCCTGGAGTCGGACAGGACATAATGAAAAACTGTTTTTT. This gives the protein CAWSRTGHNEKLFF. The genes are TRBV30 and TRBJ1-4; 7 positions match TRBD1. CDR3 length: 14 amino acids. The V segment lost 2 bases and the J segment 4 bases; nucleotides outside the gene matches: 4. CDR1 is GTSNPN, CDR2 SVGIG, per germline (reference sequence).

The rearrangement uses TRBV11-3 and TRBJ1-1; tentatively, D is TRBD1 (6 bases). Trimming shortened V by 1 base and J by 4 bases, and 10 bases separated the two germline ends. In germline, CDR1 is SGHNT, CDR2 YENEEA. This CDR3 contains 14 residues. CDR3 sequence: CASSLGGGSTEAFF. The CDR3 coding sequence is TGTGCCAGCAGCTTAGGAGGGGGGAGCACTGAAGCTTTCTTT.

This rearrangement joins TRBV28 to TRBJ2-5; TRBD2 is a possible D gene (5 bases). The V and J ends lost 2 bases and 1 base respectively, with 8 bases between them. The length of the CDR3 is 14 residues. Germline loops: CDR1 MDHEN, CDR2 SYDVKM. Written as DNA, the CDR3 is TGTGCCAGCAGTTTAGGAGGAATCCAAGAGACCCAGTACTTC. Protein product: CASSLGGIQETQYF.

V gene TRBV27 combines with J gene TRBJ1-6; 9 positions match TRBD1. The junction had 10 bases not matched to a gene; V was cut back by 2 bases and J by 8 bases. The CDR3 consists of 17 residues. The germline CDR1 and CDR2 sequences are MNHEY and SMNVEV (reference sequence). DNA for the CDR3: TGTGCCAGCAGTTTAGTGACCCCCGGGACAGGGTATTCACCCCTCCACTTT. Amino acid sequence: CASSLVTPGTGYSPLHF.